A selection of T cell receptor beta chains follows, all from one sample in a study of regulatory T cells in long-lasting Graves disease. TCRdb reprocessed the multiplex PCR reads with MiXCR, giving one entry per CDR3 protein. The profile shows 390,000 or so distinct CDR3 sequences, about an eighth of them singletons. This sample also belongs to another study, concerning T cells in Graves' hyperthyroidism and ophthalmopathy.

The sequencing here drew on peripheral blood mononuclear cells (PBMCs), taken at new diagnosis, from a patient treated with antithyroid drugs. All receptors derive from a woman under 30 with Graves disease. The conserved cysteine and the conserved F or W are not part of the CDR3 here.

>13|TRBV7-6|TRBJ1-1
ASSLTQGTNTEAF
>13|TRBV19|TRBJ1-5
ASSIGQALYQPQH
>12|TRBV7-8|TRBJ2-5
ASSPLEGQETQY
>13|TRBV19|TRBJ2-1
ASRRAGGSYNEQF
>9|TRBV30|TRBJ1-4
ACSKGEKLF
>12|TRBV2|TRBJ1-4
ASNPVAANEKLF
>11|TRBV28|TRBJ1-2
ASSWRDRDGYT
>12|TRBV7-9|TRBJ2-1
ASSLTLFILEQF
>14|TRBV6-1|TRBJ1-5
ASRSIGVSSNQPQH
>15|TRBV7-9|TRBJ1-1
ASSLKRGFIFDTEAF
>13|TRBV5-1|TRBJ2-3
ASSQKTASTDTQY
>10|TRBV29-1|TRBJ2-7
SVEGGGPEQY
>13|TRBV7-2|TRBJ1-2
ASSQTGQGLWGYT
>9|TRBV24-1|TRBJ2-1
ATSLYNEQF
>13|TRBV12-3/TRBV12-4|TRBJ1-3
ASSFWGGAGNTIY
>11|TRBV29-1|TRBJ2-7
SAGTGVKNEQY
>13|TRBV5-1|TRBJ1-2
ASKRLGQGDYGYT
>12|TRBV18|TRBJ1-5
ASSPGQGGQPQH
>11|TRBV20-1|TRBJ1-1
SARSFSITEAF
>12|TRBV6-2/TRBV6-3|TRBJ2-1
ASSLGDSDNEQF
>9|TRBV30|TRBJ1-2
AWIGGYGYT
>12|TRBV28|TRBJ1-5
ASSFEVIGQPQH
>13|TRBV6-1|TRBJ2-7
ASSEGLAGGYEQY
>15|TRBV7-9|TRBJ2-2
ASSLKKGQGNTGELF
>10|TRBV10-3|.
ASNTGSETQY
>13|TRBV7-2|TRBJ1-4
ASSPRTGVDEKLF
>9|TRBV12-3/TRBV12-4|TRBJ2-1
ASSRMREQF
>12|TRBV5-1|TRBJ2-6
ASGGGSGANVLT
>16|TRBV3-1|TRBJ2-1
ASRPRVGLGTSSDEQF
>12|TRBV20-1|TRBJ2-1
SARQAYPPNEQF
>15|TRBV6-5|TRBJ1-1
ASSYFQGAQVDTEAF
>13|TRBV6-2/TRBV6-3|TRBJ2-7
ASSQAGTDSYEQY
>10|TRBV6-6|TRBJ2-1
ASSYSGALQF
>9|TRBV6-2/TRBV6-3|TRBJ1-3
ASESGNTIY
>13|TRBV7-9|TRBJ2-1
ASSLGWRDDNEQF
>12|TRBV6-1|TRBJ2-7
ASRGGQGPYEQY
>12|TRBV4-3|TRBJ1-2
ASSQAVGSYGYT
>14|TRBV15|TRBJ2-2
TTSRDYQSNTGELF
>14|TRBV28|TRBJ1-6
ASINGGAAGNSPLH
>12|TRBV20-1|TRBJ1-1
SARVRDWDTEAF
>13|TRBV25-1|TRBJ1-6
ASSELGGLQSPLH
>9|TRBV24-1|TRBJ2-5
ATSNGETQY